This passage covers 24 T cell receptor beta chains from one sample sequenced in a study of cytomegalovirus exposure and HLA in healthy donors. Profiled with immunoSEQ multiplex PCR; TCRdb holds only in-frame clones, not every one. In the table there are 100,000 to 150,000 clones, 75% to 90% of which are singletons. Source material: PBMCs. These receptors were taken from a woman in her late teens or twenties in good health and CMV-seronegative.

The chain links TRBV11-1 to TRBJ2-7; D may be TRBD2 (5 bases). From germline, CDR1 is SGHAT and CDR2 FQDESV (reference sequence). The CDR3 length is 15 residues. Trimming left V 5 bases short and J 3 bases short, with 17 bases between. The DNA for the CDR3 is TGTGCCAGCAGCGAGGGTCCGGCTTGGGGCTACGAGCAGTACTTC. It codes for CASSEGPAWGYEQYF.

The chain has TRBV7-9 and TRBJ2-3; D ambiguous. The CDR3 consists of 15 residues. The V gene lost 0 bases and the J gene lost 1 base, with 8 bases spanning the gap. Germline CDR1 reads SEHNR; CDR2 reads FQNEAQ (reference sequence). The CDR3 reads CASSLAVLGTDTQYF. The CDR3, as DNA: TGTGCCAGCAGCTTAGCGGTCTTAGGCACAGATACGCAGTATTTT.

The chain is built from TRBV11-2 and TRBJ1-2; D might be TRBD1 (6 bases). This CDR3 contains 12 residues. Per germline, CDR1 SGHAT and CDR2 FQNNGV. Trimming removed 6 bases from V and 8 bases from J, with 13 bases in between. The CDR3, as DNA: TGTGCCAGCAGAATGGGGGGGCACGGCTACACCTTC. It translates to CASRMGGHGYTF.

This sequence joins TRBV5-1 and TRBJ1-5; D remains ambiguous. The germline V gene has CDR1 SGHRS and CDR2 YFSETQ. The CDR3 is 15 residues long. Trimming stripped 3 bases from V and 0 bases from J, with 10 bases between. The CDR3 nucleotides read TGCGCCAGCAGCTCAGAGGGTCATAGCAATCAGCCCCAGCATTTT. As protein: CASSSEGHSNQPQHF.

This chain links TRBV7-9 with TRBJ2-2; 11 nucleotides line up with TRBD2. CDR1 SEHNR and CDR2 FQNEAQ come from the germline V gene (reference sequence). The CDR3 has 17 residues. The V gene end was trimmed by 4 bases and the J gene end by 5 bases; junction bases not matched to a gene: 9. CDR3 DNA: TGTGCCAGCAGCTACTCGGGGCTAGCGGGGGGAACCGGGGAGCTGTTTTTT. Its protein is CASSYSGLAGGTGELFF. The whole variable domain, filled in from reference TRBV7-9 and TRBJ2-2, reads DTGVSQNPRHKITKRGQNVTFRCDPISEHNRLYWYRQTLGQGPEFLTYFQNEAQLEKSRLLSDRFSAERPKGSFSTLEIQRTEQGDSAMYLCASSYSGLAGGTGELFFGEGSRLTVL.

The chain uses TRBV10-3 and TRBJ2-5; 10 bases agree with TRBD2. CDR1 ENHRY and CDR2 SYGVKD come from the germline V gene. The junction had 9 bases not matched to a gene; V was cut back by 9 bases and J by 5 bases. This CDR3 has 14 residues. The DNA for the CDR3 is TGTGCCATTTCAGCGGGGGGGGCCGCTGAGACCCAGTACTTC. This codes for CAISAGGAAETQYF.

The sample holds a few counts of this clone. The chain carries TRBV18 and TRBJ1-2, with 9 bases matching TRBD1. CDR1 and CDR2 (germline): KGHSH, LQKENI. The CDR3 totals 15 residues. Trimming took 2 bases from V and 4 from J; bases not matched to a gene: 5. CDR3 sequence reads: CASSPRGQGIYGYTF. The CDR3 nucleotides are TGTGCCAGCTCACCAAGGGGACAGGGTATCTATGGCTACACCTTC.

The V gene is TRBV5-1, the J gene TRBJ2-1; maybe TRBD2 (6 bases). Per the germline V gene, CDR1 is SGHRS and CDR2 is YFSETQ. CDR3 length: 16 amino acids. V was clipped by 0 bases and J by 0 bases, with 10 bases between them. The CDR3 reads CASSLVAGFSYNEQFF. CDR3 DNA sequence: TGCGCCAGCAGCTTGGTTGCGGGGTTCTCCTACAATGAGCAGTTCTTC.

This clone appeared once. The chain employs TRBV2 and TRBJ1-3; tentatively, D is TRBD1 (6 bases). The CDR3 covers 14 residues. CDR1 SNHLY and CDR2 FYNNEI come from the germline V gene. Trimming removed 3 bases from V and 3 bases from J, with 9 bases in between. The CDR3 region is CASSENRDGNTIYF. The DNA of the CDR3 is TGTGCCAGCAGTGAGAACAGGGATGGAAACACCATATATTTT.

This chain joins TRBV6-5 and TRBJ2-1; D gene ambiguous. The V end was cut by 2 bases, the J end by 8 bases, with 4 bases between. Germline CDR1 MNHEY, CDR2 SVGAGI. CDR3 length: 11 residues. In DNA, the CDR3 is TGTGCCAGCAGTTACGGAGATGAGCAGTTCTTC. It translates to CASSYGDEQFF.

The chain joins TRBV7-2 to TRBJ2-7; TRBD1 might be the D (7 bases). Germline loops: CDR1 SGHTA, CDR2 FQGNSA. There are 14 residues in the CDR3. The germline V and J ends were trimmed by 5 bases and 2 bases, with 13 bases remaining between them. CDR3 coding DNA: TGTGCCAGCAGCCGCGGGACAGAGACCTACGAGCAGTACTTC. Amino acids: CASSRGTETYEQYF.

This clone was seen a single time. This sequence joins TRBV6-6 and TRBJ1-2, with 8 bases fitting TRBD1. Germline V CDR1 and CDR2: MNHNY, SVGAGI (reference sequence). The trim removed 0 bases at V and 6 bases at J, leaving 6 bases unmatched. The length of the CDR3 is 15 residues. The DNA of the CDR3 is TGTGCCAGCAGTTACTCGGCGGACAGGGCTCATGGCTACACCTTC. Its protein is CASSYSADRAHGYTF.

V is TRBV5-6 and J is TRBJ2-7, with D unclear. Trimming removed 6 bases from V and 9 bases from J, with 19 bases in between. CDR1 is SGHDT, CDR2 YYEEEE, per germline. The CDR3 is 13 residues long. The CDR3 region is CASNREDRLGQYF. The CDR3 nucleotides read TGTGCCAGCAACCGCGAGGATAGGTTGGGGCAGTACTTC.

The chain couples TRBV11-2 to TRBJ2-1; the D gene is possibly TRBD1 (6 bases). V lost 1 base and J 0 bases, leaving 13 bases between the germline ends. The length of the CDR3 is 17 residues. The germline gives CDR1 SGHAT, CDR2 FQNNGV. The DNA of the CDR3 is TGTGCCAGCAGCTTAGTCCGACAGGCTAGCTCCTACAATGAGCAGTTCTTC. The encoded protein is CASSLVRQASSYNEQFF.

The V gene is TRBV9, the J gene TRBJ1-6; unclear D gene. Trimming left V 0 bases short and J 8 bases short, with 15 bases between. The germline gives CDR1 SGDLS, CDR2 YYNGEE. The CDR3 is 16 residues long. CDR3 protein: CASSVDSRTSDSPLHF. CDR3 sequence (DNA): TGTGCCAGCAGCGTAGATTCTAGGACTTCGGATTCACCCCTCCACTTT.

J is TRBJ1-4 and V is TRBV13; 7 nucleotides match TRBD1. The CDR3 has 15 residues. Germline CDR1 reads PRHDT; CDR2 reads FYEKMQ (reference sequence). V lost 5 bases to trimming and J lost 8 bases; unmatched junction nucleotides: 11. The CDR3, as DNA: TGTGCCAGCAGCGGAGAGGGGACAGATAGGGAAAAACTGTTTTTT. It specifies CASSGEGTDREKLFF.

V is TRBV10-1 and J is TRBJ2-1, with 7 bases matching TRBD1. CDR1 and CDR2 (germline): WNHNN, SYGVQD (reference sequence). The V segment lost 0 bases and the J segment 5 bases; nucleotides outside the gene matches: 4. The CDR3 contains 15 residues. This CDR3 reads CASSESRGLDNEQFF. In nucleotides, the CDR3 is TGCGCCAGCAGTGAGTCTAGGGGGCTGGACAATGAGCAGTTCTTC.

The V and J genes are TRBV14 and TRBJ1-4; D might be TRBD1 (6 bases). Trimming took 1 base from V and 5 from J, leaving 14 bases between them. Germline V gene lookup returns CDR1 SGHDN and CDR2 FVKESK. CDR3 size: 16 residues. The CDR3 DNA is TGTGCCAGCAGCCAAGGCCCTCCAGGACAGAATGAAAAACTGTTTTTT. This translates into CASSQGPPGQNEKLFF.

V is TRBV27 and J is TRBJ2-1; weak D call: TRBD2 (7 bases). Looked up from germline, CDR1 is MNHEY and CDR2 is SMNVEV (reference sequence). The CDR3 is 16 residues long. Trimming cost V 2 bases and J 3 bases, with 14 bases left between them. In DNA, the CDR3 is TGTGCCAGCAGTTTAAGGGGGACTATTCTCTACAATGAGCAGTTCTTC. Its protein is CASSLRGTILYNEQFF.

The chain couples TRBV9 to TRBJ2-2, with 8 positions matching TRBD1. V lost 3 bases, J lost 4 bases, and 8 bases stayed unmatched. The germline V gene has CDR1 SGDLS and CDR2 YYNGEE. The CDR3 runs to 16 residues. CDR3 DNA sequence: TGTGCCAGCAGCGCACCGACAGGGGCCCTCACCGGGGAGCTGTTTTTT. It is translated as CASSAPTGALTGELFF.

As DNA, the CDR3 is TGTGCCAGCAGCCAAGAGGAGTGGCGGGGGGGCCTGGAGACCCAGTACTTC. Translation: CASSQEEWRGGLETQYF. The chain is built from TRBV4-2 and TRBJ2-5; 9 bases match TRBD2. Trimming at V came to 0 bases and at J to 5 bases, leaving 10 bases not matched to a gene. The length of the CDR3 is 17 residues. Germline V gene sequence: CDR1 LGHNA, CDR2 YNFKEQ.

The chain joins TRBV7-3 to TRBJ1-2; D is perhaps TRBD1 (6 bases). The CDR3 is made up of 13 amino acids. The V end was cut by 3 bases, the J end by 3 bases, with 8 bases between. The germline V gene encodes CDR1 SGHTA and CDR2 FQGTGA. The CDR3 loop is CASSLDRDYGYTF. The CDR3 DNA reads TGTGCCAGCAGCTTGGACAGAGACTATGGCTACACCTTC.

The chain uses TRBV5-1 and TRBJ2-6; the match to TRBD1 covers 7 bases. Germline-derived CDR1 and CDR2 are SGHRS and YFSETQ. Germline trimming cut 2 bases from V and 2 bases from J; bases unmatched to any gene: 1. The CDR3 consists of 15 residues. The CDR3 bases are TGCGCCAGCAGCTTAGGACAGGCTGGGGCCAACGTCCTGACTTTC. The encoded protein is CASSLGQAGANVLTF.

This sequence joins TRBV5-1 and TRBJ1-4; D possibly corresponds to TRBD1 (5 bases). V was clipped by 4 bases and J by 2 bases, with 12 bases between them. This CDR3 is 15 amino acids long. Germline CDR1 is SGHRS and CDR2 is YFSETQ. In DNA, the CDR3 is TGCGCCAGCAGCACCGCTGGGGGGACTAATGAAAAACTGTTTTTT. It specifies CASSTAGGTNEKLFF.